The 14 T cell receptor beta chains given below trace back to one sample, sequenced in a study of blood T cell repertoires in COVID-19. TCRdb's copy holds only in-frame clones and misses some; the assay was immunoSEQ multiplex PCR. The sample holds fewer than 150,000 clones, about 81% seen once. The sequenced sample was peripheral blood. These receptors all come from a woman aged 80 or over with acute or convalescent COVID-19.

For the CDR3, the DNA is TGTGCCACCAGCAGGGATGAACTGGGGGCCGTGTACTACGAGCAGTACTTC. It yields the protein CATSRDELGAVYYEQYF. The chain couples TRBV15 to TRBJ2-7; the D gene is possibly TRBD1 (6 bases). Between the trimmed V and J ends, which lost 3 bases and 3 bases, there was a span of 21 bases. In germline, CDR1 is LNHNV, CDR2 YYDKDF (reference sequence). The CDR3 has 17 amino acids.

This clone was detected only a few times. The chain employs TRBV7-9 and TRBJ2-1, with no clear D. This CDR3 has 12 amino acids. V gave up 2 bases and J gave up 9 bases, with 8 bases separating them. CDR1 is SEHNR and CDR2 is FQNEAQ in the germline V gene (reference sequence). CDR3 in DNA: TGTGCCAGCAGCTTAAAATTCTTTGAGCAGTTCTTC. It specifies CASSLKFFEQFF.

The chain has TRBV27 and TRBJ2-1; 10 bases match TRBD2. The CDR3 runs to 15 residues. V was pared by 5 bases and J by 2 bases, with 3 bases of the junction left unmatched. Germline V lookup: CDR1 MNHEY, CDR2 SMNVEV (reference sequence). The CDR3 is CASSLAGVTYNEQFF. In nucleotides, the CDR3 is TGTGCCAGCAGTCTAGCGGGAGTGACCTACAATGAGCAGTTCTTC.

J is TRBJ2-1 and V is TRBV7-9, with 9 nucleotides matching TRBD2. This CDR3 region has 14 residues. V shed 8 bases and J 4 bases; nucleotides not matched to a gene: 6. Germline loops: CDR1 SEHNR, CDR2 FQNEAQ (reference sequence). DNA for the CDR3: TGTGCCAGCGGAAGGACTAGCGCTTACAATGAGCAGTTCTTC. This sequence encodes CASGRTSAYNEQFF.

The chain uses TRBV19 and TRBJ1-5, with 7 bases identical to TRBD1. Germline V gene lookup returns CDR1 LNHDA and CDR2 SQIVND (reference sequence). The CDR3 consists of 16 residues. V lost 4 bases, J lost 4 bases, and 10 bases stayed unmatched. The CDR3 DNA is TGTGCCAGTAGTACCTTCTATGGACAGGCGAATCAGCCCCAGCATTTT. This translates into CASSTFYGQANQPQHF. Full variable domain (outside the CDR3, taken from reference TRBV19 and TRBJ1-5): DGGITQSPKYLFRKEGQNVTLSCEQNLNHDAMYWYRQDPGQGLRLIYYSQIVNDFQKGDIAEGYSVSREKKESFPLTVTSAQKNPTAFYLCASSTFYGQANQPQHFGDGTRLSIL.

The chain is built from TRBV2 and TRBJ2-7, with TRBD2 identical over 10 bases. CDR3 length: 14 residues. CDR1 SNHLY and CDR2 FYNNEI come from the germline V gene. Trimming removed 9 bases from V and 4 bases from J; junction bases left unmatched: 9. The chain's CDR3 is CARQTGTSAYEQYF. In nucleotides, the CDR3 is TGTGCCAGACAGACCGGGACTAGCGCATACGAGCAGTACTTC.

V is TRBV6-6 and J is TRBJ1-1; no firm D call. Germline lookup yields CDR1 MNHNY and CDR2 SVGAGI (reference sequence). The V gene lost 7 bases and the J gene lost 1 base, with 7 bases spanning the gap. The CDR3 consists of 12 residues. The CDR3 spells CASTEGNTEAFF. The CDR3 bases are TGTGCCAGCACCGAGGGGAACACTGAAGCTTTCTTT.

The CDR3 here is CASSPGLAGGSEQFF. The DNA of the CDR3 is TGTGCCAGCAGTCCCGGACTAGCGGGGGGATCTGAGCAGTTCTTC. The rearrangement joins TRBV11-3 to TRBJ2-1, with 14 bases that match TRBD2. The junction had 7 bases not matched to a gene; V was cut back by 6 bases and J by 9 bases. Germline CDR1 and CDR2: SGHNT and YENEEA. The CDR3 runs to 15 residues.

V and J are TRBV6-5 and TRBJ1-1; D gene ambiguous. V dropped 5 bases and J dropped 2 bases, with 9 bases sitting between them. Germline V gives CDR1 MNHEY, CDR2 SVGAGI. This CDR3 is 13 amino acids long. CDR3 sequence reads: CASSKAGNTEAFF. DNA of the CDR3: TGTGCCAGCAGTAAGGCAGGAAACACTGAAGCTTTCTTT.

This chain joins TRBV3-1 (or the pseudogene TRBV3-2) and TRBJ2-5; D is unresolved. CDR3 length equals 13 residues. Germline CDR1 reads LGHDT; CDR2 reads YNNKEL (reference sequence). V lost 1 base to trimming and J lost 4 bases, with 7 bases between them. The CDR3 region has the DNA TGTGCCAGCAGCCAAGGCATCGGAGAGACCCAGTACTTC. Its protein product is CASSQGIGETQYF.

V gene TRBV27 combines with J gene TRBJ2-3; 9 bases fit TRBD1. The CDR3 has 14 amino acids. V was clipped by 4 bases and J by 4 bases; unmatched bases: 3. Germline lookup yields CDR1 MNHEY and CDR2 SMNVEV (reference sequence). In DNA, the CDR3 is TGTGCCAGCAGTTACAGGGGGCGCTCAGATACGCAGTATTTT. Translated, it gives CASSYRGRSDTQYF.

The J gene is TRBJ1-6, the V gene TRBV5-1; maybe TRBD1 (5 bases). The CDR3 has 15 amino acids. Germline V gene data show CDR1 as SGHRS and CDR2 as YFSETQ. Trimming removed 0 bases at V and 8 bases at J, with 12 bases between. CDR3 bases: TGCGCCAGCAGCTTGGCAGGGTGGGTCGATTCACCCCTCCACTTT. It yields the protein CASSLAGWVDSPLHF.

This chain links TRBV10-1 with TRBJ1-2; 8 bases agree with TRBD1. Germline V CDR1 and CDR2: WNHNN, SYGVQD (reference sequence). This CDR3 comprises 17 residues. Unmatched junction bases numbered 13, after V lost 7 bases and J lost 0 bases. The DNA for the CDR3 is TGCGCCAGCAATTATCCGACAGGGGCAGCTTCTAACTATGGCTACACCTTC. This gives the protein CASNYPTGAASNYGYTF.

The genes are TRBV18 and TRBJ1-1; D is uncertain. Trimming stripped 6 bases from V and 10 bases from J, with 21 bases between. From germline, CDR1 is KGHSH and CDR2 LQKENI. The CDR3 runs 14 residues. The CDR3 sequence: CASSDLNIRVGAFF. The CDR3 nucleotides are TGTGCCAGCTCCGACTTAAACATCCGGGTGGGAGCTTTCTTT.